Each of the 6 T cell receptor beta chains below was sequenced from the same sample in a study of graft-versus-host responses after intestinal transplantation. Co-plated with roughly 200,000 CFSE-labeled responder cells were roughly 200,000 irradiated, violet-dye-labeled stimulator cells. Some clones are missing from TCRdb's copy, which holds only in-frame ones; the method was immunoSEQ multiplex PCR. The data show tens of thousands of clones, with 30% to 40% seen just once and about 9.2% held by the top ten. The material was alloreactive CD8+ T cells from a mixed lymphocyte reaction culture, obtained before intestinal transplant. Subset meaning: CFSE-low proliferating T cells sorted from roughly six-day pre-transplant mixed lymphocyte reaction (GvH or HvG direction). These receptors all come from a human patient who received an intestinal transplant.

This clone appeared a few times. The chain combines TRBV7-9 with TRBJ2-7; 9 bases fit TRBD2. Germline V lookup: CDR1 SEHNR, CDR2 FQNEAQ (reference sequence). V shed 5 bases and J 1 base; nucleotides not matched to a gene: 6. The CDR3 is 15 amino acids. CDR3 in amino acids: CASSQASGESYEQYF. In nucleotides, the CDR3 is TGTGCCAGCAGCCAAGCTAGCGGGGAGTCCTACGAGCAGTACTTC.

This clone was seen a few times. This chain links TRBV29-1 with TRBJ2-7; no clear D. CDR3 size: 12 residues. The V end was cut by 6 bases, the J end by 3 bases, with 12 bases between. Germline CDR1 is SQVTM and CDR2 is ANQGSEA. The CDR3 region is CSVLGRVYEQYF. The CDR3 DNA follows: TGCAGCGTCCTAGGACGGGTCTACGAGCAGTACTTC.

The CDR3 nucleotides are TGTGCCAGCAGGGGACTAGCGGTCTACGAGCAGTACTTC. It encodes CASRGLAVYEQYF. The rearrangement uses TRBV21-1 and TRBJ2-7; the D segment call TRBD2 is taken from the table without a DNA check. TRBV21-1 corresponds to a pseudogene. The CDR3 totals 13 residues.

The chain employs TRBV9 and TRBJ2-7; no firm D call. Germline V gene sequence: CDR1 SGDLS, CDR2 YYNGEE. The CDR3 runs to 15 residues. V dropped 0 bases and J dropped 3 bases, with 13 bases sitting between them. The CDR3 coding sequence is TGTGCCAGCAGCGTAGATGGATCAATATTCTACGAGCAGTACTTC. It codes for CASSVDGSIFYEQYF.

V and J are TRBV11-2 and TRBJ2-7; D is undetermined. The V gene's germline CDR1 is SGHAT and CDR2 FQNNGV. The CDR3 consists of 12 residues. The V gene lost 4 bases and the J gene lost 0 bases, with 4 bases spanning the gap. CDR3 protein: CASSSSSYEQYF. The CDR3 nucleotides are TGTGCCAGCAGCTCGAGCTCCTACGAGCAGTACTTC. The full variable domain, in which reference TRBV11-2 and TRBJ2-7 provide the parts outside the CDR3, is EAGVAQSPRYKIIEKRQSVAFWCNPISGHATLYWYQQILGQGPKLLIQFQNNGVVDDSQLPKDRFSAERLKGVDSTLKIQPAKLEDSAVYLCASSSSSYEQYFGPGTRLTVT.

This clone has just a few counts. The chain is built from TRBV7-9 and TRBJ2-3, with no clear D. This CDR3 contains 16 residues. Trimming pared 1 base from V and 0 bases from J, leaving 11 bases between. CDR1 SEHNR and CDR2 FQNEAQ come from the germline V gene (reference sequence). The CDR3 bases are TGTGCCAGCAGCTTAGGCGTAGGGCTGAGCACAGATACGCAGTATTTT. Translation: CASSLGVGLSTDTQYF.